The 29 T cell receptor beta chains in this list originate from one sample, sequenced in a study of early T cells in non-severe SARS-CoV-2 infection. TCRdb reprocessed the 5' RACE reads with MiXCR, giving one entry per CDR3 protein. The table includes under 70,000 distinct CDR3 sequences, over 9.5% detected once. The specimen was whole blood. These receptors came from an adult who was a healthcare worker with PCR-confirmed SARS-CoV-2 infection or an uninfected control (not recorded which).

The chain recombines TRBV12-3 or TRBV12-4 with TRBJ2-2; TRBD2 matches 8 bases. The CDR3 is 13 residues long. J gave up 7 bases and V 5 bases, and 3 bases lay outside the gene matches. This chain's CDR3 is CASSRREDGELFF. The CDR3 DNA follows: TGTGCCAGCAGTCGGCGGGAGGACGGGGAGCTGTTTTTT.

This clonotype was seen a handful of times. The rearrangement links TRBV7-8 to TRBJ1-1; 8 bases map to TRBD1. Per the germline V gene, CDR1 is SGHVS and CDR2 is FQNEAQ. V gave up 3 bases and J gave up 10 bases; unmatched junction bases: 10. The CDR3 length is 14 residues. CDR3 sequence reads: CASSFRRQGNLAFF. The CDR3 coding sequence is TGTGCCAGCAGCTTCCGCAGACAGGGGAATTTAGCTTTCTTT.

This clonotype occurred many times. The chain couples TRBV6-4 to TRBJ2-1; a possible D gene is TRBD1 (6 bases). Germline CDR1 is MRHNA and CDR2 is SNTAGT. V gave up 4 bases and J gave up 5 bases, with 15 bases separating them. The CDR3 is 15 residues long. CDR3 amino acids: CASSGVAGEHNEQFF. DNA of the CDR3: TGTGCCAGCAGTGGGGTGGCAGGGGAACACAATGAGCAGTTCTTC.

The gene calls are TRBV18 and TRBJ2-6; D not certain. V gave up 1 base and J gave up 1 base, with 5 bases separating them. The CDR3 is 15 amino acids. Germline CDR1 and CDR2: KGHSH and LQKENI. The CDR3 region is CASSPLMSGANVLTF. In nucleotides, the CDR3 is TGTGCCAGCTCACCACTAATGTCTGGGGCCAACGTCCTGACTTTC.

At least ten counts were recorded for this clonotype. The J gene is TRBJ2-1, the V gene TRBV7-9, with D unclear. This CDR3 region has 13 residues. Per germline, CDR1 SEHNR and CDR2 FQNEAQ (reference sequence). The V gene lost 7 bases and the J gene lost 7 bases, with 14 bases spanning the gap. In nucleotides, the CDR3 is TGTGCCAGCACCGAATACCGACGAAATGAGCAGTTCTTC. It is translated as CASTEYRRNEQFF.

This chain connects TRBV29-1 to TRBJ1-2; D unresolved. From germline, CDR1 is SQVTM and CDR2 ANQGSEA. The CDR3 consists of 12 residues. V lost 6 bases to trimming and J lost 2 bases, with 10 bases between them. CDR3 sequence (DNA): TGCAGCGTCTCCGGAGTCAACTATGGCTACACCTTC. Protein sequence: CSVSGVNYGYTF. Complete variable domain (other parts from reference TRBV29-1 and TRBJ1-2): SAVISQKPSRDICQRGTSLTIQCQVDSQVTMMFWYRQQPGQSLTLIATANQGSEATYESGFVIDKFPISRPNLTFSTLTVSNMSPEDSSIYLCSVSGVNYGYTFGSGTRLTVV.

This clonotype was observed at least ten times. V is TRBV4-3 and J is TRBJ1-6; D remains unclear. The germline V gene has CDR1 LGHNA and CDR2 YSLEER. This CDR3 has 14 amino acids. With 4 bases removed from V and 4 bases from J, the gap between germline ends came to 8 bases. CDR3 DNA: TGCGCCAGCAGCCCTGCAGGATATAATTCACCCCTCCACTTT. Its translation is CASSPAGYNSPLHF.

Many counts were recorded for this clonotype. The chain couples TRBV12-3 or TRBV12-4 to TRBJ2-7; 11 bases map to TRBD1. J was trimmed by 3 bases and V by 6 bases; bases with no gene match: 4. CDR3 length: 14 residues. The CDR3 sequence: CASSPGQGDYEQYF. CDR3 coding DNA: TGTGCCAGCAGCCCGGGACAGGGGGACTACGAGCAGTACTTC.

In this sample, this clonotype turned up many times. DNA of the CDR3: TGTGCCAGCAGCGAGGGAGGGGACGGCGCCTACGAGCAGTACTTC. Its translation: CASSEGGDGAYEQYF. The rearrangement links TRBV9 to TRBJ2-7, with 7 bases aligning to TRBD2. From germline, CDR1 is SGDLS and CDR2 YYNGEE. J was trimmed by 2 bases and V by 3 bases; bases with no gene match: 8. The CDR3 totals 15 residues.

This clonotype has a count of ten or more. V and J are TRBV20-1 and TRBJ2-1, with 10 bases that match TRBD2. After removal of 3 bases from V and 3 bases from J, the junction contained 11 bases not matched to a gene. The V gene's germline CDR1 is DFQATT and CDR2 SNEGSKA (reference sequence). This CDR3 is 17 amino acids long. CDR3 amino acids: CSASPSGSTVLYNEQFF. As DNA, the CDR3 is TGCAGTGCTAGTCCTAGCGGGAGCACAGTCCTCTACAATGAGCAGTTCTTC.

Ten or more counts support this clonotype. The chain has TRBV20-1 and TRBJ2-1, with TRBD2 as a possible D gene (6 bases). The germline CDR1 and CDR2 sequences are DFQATT and SNEGSKA (reference sequence). The CDR3 runs 16 residues. Between the trimmed V and J ends, which lost 0 bases and 12 bases, there was a span of 24 bases. The CDR3 DNA reads TGCAGTGCTAGAGATATGACTGACTGGGGAGGAGGGATGCAGTTCTTC. This gives the protein CSARDMTDWGGGMQFF.

This clonotype came up a few times. Compared with germline, one end of the junction differs, possibly owing to a read error. This chain uses TRBV7-7 with TRBJ2-5; D may be TRBD2 (5 bases). Germline CDR1 and CDR2: SSHAT and FNYEAQ (reference sequence). The CDR3 length is 14 residues. CDR3 in amino acids: CASSLFSDQETQYF. The DNA for the CDR3 is TGTGCTAGCAGCTTATTTAGCGACCAAGAGACCCAGTACTTC.

This clonotype has only a few counts. The chain employs TRBV2 and TRBJ1-6, with TRBD1 matching over 7 bases. CDR1 is SNHLY and CDR2 is FYNNEI in the germline V gene. The CDR3 has 14 residues. Trimming at V came to 7 bases and at J to 10 bases, leaving 10 bases not matched to a gene. DNA of the CDR3: TGTGCCAGCAAAGCACCACAGGGGCGCTCACCCCTCCACTTT. Amino acids: CASKAPQGRSPLHF.

The J gene is TRBJ1-4, the V gene TRBV29-1, with 10 nucleotides matching TRBD1. J lost 6 bases, V lost 7 bases, and 8 bases had no gene match. CDR3 length: 14 amino acids. Germline CDR1 is SQVTM and CDR2 is ANQGSEA. CDR3 bases: TGCAGCGCCGCGCCGGGACAGGGGTATGAAAAACTGTTTTTT. This translates into CSAAPGQGYEKLFF.

This clonotype was detected only a few times. The gene calls are TRBV6-1 and TRBJ2-4; 9 bases agree with TRBD2. The CDR3 runs 18 residues. In germline, CDR1 is MNHNS, CDR2 SASEGT. The J segment lost 0 bases and the V segment lost 0 bases, leaving 6 bases of the junction unmatched. The CDR3 here is CASSEAGAGGLAKNIQYF. The CDR3 DNA reads TGTGCCAGCAGTGAAGCCGGAGCGGGGGGCCTAGCCAAAAACATTCAGTACTTC.

This clonotype was recorded many times. The CDR3 region has the DNA TGTGCCAGCAGGACGACAGGGGTGGAAGAGCAGTACTTC. Translated, it gives CASRTTGVEEQYF. V is TRBV12-3 or TRBV12-4 and J is TRBJ2-7, with 8 nucleotides matching TRBD1. The J segment lost 7 bases and the V segment lost 6 bases, leaving 8 bases of the junction unmatched. The CDR3 length is 13 residues.

This clonotype was observed at least ten times. The rearrangement joins TRBV2 to TRBJ2-7, with 11 bases matching TRBD1. The V gene end was trimmed by 3 bases and the J gene end by 6 bases; junction bases not matched to a gene: 4. In germline, CDR1 is SNHLY, CDR2 FYNNEI. This CDR3 region has 14 residues. The DNA of the CDR3 is TGTGCCAGCAGTGATAGGACAGGGGGCTTCGAGCAGTACTTC. Protein: CASSDRTGGFEQYF.

This clonotype showed up just a few times. This chain joins TRBV15 and TRBJ2-7, with 8 bases lining up with TRBD2. CDR3 length equals 16 residues. V shed 1 base, J shed 0 bases, and the junction held 5 bases outside the gene matches. Germline lookup yields CDR1 LNHNV and CDR2 YYDKDF (reference sequence). The CDR3 is CATSRALAGISYEQYF. Here the CDR3 DNA reads TGTGCCACCAGCAGAGCCCTAGCGGGTATCTCCTACGAGCAGTACTTC.

The chain couples TRBV5-6 to TRBJ1-1; D ambiguous. CDR3 size: 14 residues. Trimming pared 2 bases from V and 8 bases from J, leaving 16 bases between. Germline lookup yields CDR1 SGHDT and CDR2 YYEEEE. The CDR3 sequence is CASSFLVREKEAFF. CDR3 coding DNA: TGTGCCAGCAGCTTCTTGGTAAGGGAGAAAGAAGCTTTCTTT.

A few counts support this clonotype. The gene calls are TRBV4-1 and TRBJ1-3; D might be TRBD1 (6 bases). V lost 0 bases and J 2 bases, leaving 8 bases between the germline ends. CDR1 is MGHRA, CDR2 YSYEKL, per germline. The CDR3 sequence is 15 residues long. The CDR3 DNA reads TGCGCCAGCAGCCAAGATCACAGGGCTGGAAACACCATATATTTT. This gives the protein CASSQDHRAGNTIYF.

This clonotype has more than one count but fewer than ten. The chain recombines TRBV12-3 or TRBV12-4 with TRBJ2-7; TRBD1 is a possible D gene (6 bases). CDR3 length: 14 amino acids. The ends were cut back, 7 bases at V and 1 base at J, with 14 bases in the middle. This chain's CDR3 is CASTPTGISYEQYF. CDR3 sequence (DNA): TGTGCCAGCACTCCTACAGGGATTTCCTACGAGCAGTACTTC.

The table lists this clonotype with a few counts. V usage is TRBV28 and J usage is TRBJ2-7; D is unclear. Looked up from germline, CDR1 is MDHEN and CDR2 is SYDVKM. Trimming shortened V by 6 bases and J by 4 bases, and 13 bases separated the two germline ends. This CDR3 is built from 13 residues. The CDR3 sequence: CASSPSNLYEQYF. As DNA, the CDR3 is TGTGCCAGCAGCCCATCAAACCTATACGAGCAGTACTTC.

The rearrangement joins TRBV19 to TRBJ2-1; TRBD1 aligns across 7 bases. The CDR3 length is 15 residues. Germline trimming cut 1 base from V and 4 bases from J; bases unmatched to any gene: 4. Germline CDR1 is LNHDA and CDR2 is SQIVND (reference sequence). For the CDR3, the DNA is TGTGCCAGTAGTATAGGGGGACAGATATACAATGAGCAGTTCTTC. The encoded protein is CASSIGGQIYNEQFF.

V gene TRBV28 combines with J gene TRBJ1-5; the match to TRBD1 covers 8 bases. Per germline, CDR1 MDHEN and CDR2 SYDVKM. The CDR3 extends over 15 amino acids. Trimming took 6 bases from V and 7 from J; bases not matched to a gene: 11. The CDR3 nucleotides read TGTGCCAGCAGGCAGGGGACAGGAATCAGCCAGCCCCAGCATTTT. As protein: CASRQGTGISQPQHF.

This chain links TRBV29-1 with TRBJ2-3; the D gene is possibly TRBD2 (5 bases). Germline V gene lookup returns CDR1 SQVTM and CDR2 ANQGSEA. V was shortened by 4 bases and J by 2 bases, with 7 bases between the two germline ends. The CDR3 sequence is 12 residues long. CDR3 sequence: CSVGGYTDTQYF. The CDR3, as DNA: TGCAGCGTTGGAGGGTACACAGATACGCAGTATTTT.

The chain carries TRBV7-3 and TRBJ2-1; 8 bases align to TRBD2. With 0 bases clipped from V and 3 bases from J, the junction kept 4 bases outside the gene matches. The CDR3 loop spans 16 amino acids. CDR1 SGHTA and CDR2 FQGTGA come from the germline V gene. The CDR3 is CASSLTAGGNYNEQFF. For the CDR3, the DNA is TGTGCCAGCAGCTTAACGGCGGGAGGAAACTACAATGAGCAGTTCTTC. The full variable domain, rest sourced from reference TRBV7-3 and TRBJ2-1, is GAGVSQTPSNKVTEKGKYVELRCDPISGHTALYWYRQSLGQGPEFLIYFQGTGAADDSGLPNDRFFAVRPEGSVSTLKIQRTERGDSAVYLCASSLTAGGNYNEQFFGPGTRLTVL.

The chain combines TRBV7-8 with TRBJ1-5, with D possibly being TRBD1 (6 bases). V was shortened by 5 bases and J by 4 bases, with 15 bases between the two germline ends. CDR1 and CDR2 (germline): SGHVS, FQNEAQ. CDR3 size: 15 residues. This CDR3 reads CASSPPGTRNQPQHF. In DNA, the CDR3 is TGTGCCAGCAGCCCCCCCGGGACACGGAATCAGCCCCAGCATTTT.

This clonotype was counted ten times or more. The chain uses TRBV10-3 and TRBJ2-5; tentatively, D is TRBD1 or TRBD2 (5 bases each). Germline lookup yields CDR1 ENHRY and CDR2 SYGVKD. CDR3 size: 13 residues. The germline V and J ends were trimmed by 6 bases and 2 bases, with 10 bases remaining between them. This chain's CDR3 is CAIRSGRQETQYF. CDR3 bases: TGTGCCATCAGATCGGGGCGACAAGAGACCCAGTACTTC.

This clonotype was counted at least ten times. The chain links TRBV2 to TRBJ2-3; D may match TRBD1 or TRBD2 (5 bases each). The CDR3 totals 15 residues. CDR1 and CDR2 (germline): SNHLY, FYNNEI. Trimming took off 6 bases at V and 6 bases at J, with 19 bases between the two ends. CDR3 nucleotide sequence: TGTGCCAGCAGAAGGGACCTTCCCGTTGGGGATACGCAGTATTTT. It is translated as CASRRDLPVGDTQYF.